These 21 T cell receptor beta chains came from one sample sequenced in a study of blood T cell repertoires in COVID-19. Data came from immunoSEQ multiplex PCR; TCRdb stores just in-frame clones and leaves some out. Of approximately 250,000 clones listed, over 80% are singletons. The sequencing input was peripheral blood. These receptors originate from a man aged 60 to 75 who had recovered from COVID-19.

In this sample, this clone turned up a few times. CDR3 in DNA: TGTGCCATCAGTGAGCCTCAGGTTTACGAGCAGTACTTC. Amino acids: CAISEPQVYEQYF. The chain employs TRBV10-3 and TRBJ2-7; D gene ambiguous. The CDR3 has 13 residues. The V gene's germline CDR1 is ENHRY and CDR2 SYGVKD. V dropped 2 bases and J dropped 4 bases, with 9 bases sitting between them.

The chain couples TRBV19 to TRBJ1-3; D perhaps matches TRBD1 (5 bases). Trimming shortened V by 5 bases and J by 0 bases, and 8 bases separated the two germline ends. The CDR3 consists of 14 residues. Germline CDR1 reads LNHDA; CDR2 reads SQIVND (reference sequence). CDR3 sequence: CASSAGGSGNTIYF. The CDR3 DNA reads TGTGCCAGTAGTGCCGGGGGCTCTGGAAACACCATATATTTT.

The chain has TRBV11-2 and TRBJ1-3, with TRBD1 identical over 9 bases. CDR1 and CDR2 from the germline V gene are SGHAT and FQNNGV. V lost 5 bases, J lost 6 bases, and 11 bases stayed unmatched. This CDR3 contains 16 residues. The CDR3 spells CASSPGDRVRENTIYF. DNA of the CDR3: TGTGCCAGCAGCCCTGGGGACAGGGTGAGGGAAAACACCATATATTTT.

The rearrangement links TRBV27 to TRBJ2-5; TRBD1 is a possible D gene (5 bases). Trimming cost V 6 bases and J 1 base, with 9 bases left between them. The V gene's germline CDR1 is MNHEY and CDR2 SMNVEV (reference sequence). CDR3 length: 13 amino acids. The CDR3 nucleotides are TGTGCCAGCAGGGGGCCTACCCAAGAGACCCAGTACTTC. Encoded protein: CASRGPTQETQYF.

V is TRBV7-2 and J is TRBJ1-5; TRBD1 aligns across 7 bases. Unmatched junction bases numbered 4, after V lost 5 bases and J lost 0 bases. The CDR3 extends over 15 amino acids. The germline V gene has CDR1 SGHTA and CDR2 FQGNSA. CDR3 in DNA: TGTGCCAGCAGCATGACAGGGACTAGCAATCAGCCCCAGCATTTT. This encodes CASSMTGTSNQPQHF.

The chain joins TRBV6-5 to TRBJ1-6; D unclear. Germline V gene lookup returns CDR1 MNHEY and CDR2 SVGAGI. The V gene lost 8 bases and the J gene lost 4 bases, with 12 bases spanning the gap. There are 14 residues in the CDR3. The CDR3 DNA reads TGTGCCAGCCCCCGCCTCCGGTATAATTCACCCCTCCACTTT. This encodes CASPRLRYNSPLHF.

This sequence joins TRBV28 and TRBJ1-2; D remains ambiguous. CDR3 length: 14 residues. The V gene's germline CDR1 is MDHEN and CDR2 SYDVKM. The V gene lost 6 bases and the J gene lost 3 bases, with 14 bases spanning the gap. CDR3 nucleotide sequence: TGTGCCAGCAGCCCTCCGCCGGGATACTATGGCTACACCTTC. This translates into CASSPPPGYYGYTF.

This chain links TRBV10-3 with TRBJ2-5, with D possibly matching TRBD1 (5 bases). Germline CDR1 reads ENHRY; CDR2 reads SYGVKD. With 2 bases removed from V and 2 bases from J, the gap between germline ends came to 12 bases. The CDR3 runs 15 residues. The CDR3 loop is CAISEQGRGQETQYF. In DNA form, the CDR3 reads TGTGCCATCAGTGAGCAGGGTAGGGGTCAAGAGACCCAGTACTTC.

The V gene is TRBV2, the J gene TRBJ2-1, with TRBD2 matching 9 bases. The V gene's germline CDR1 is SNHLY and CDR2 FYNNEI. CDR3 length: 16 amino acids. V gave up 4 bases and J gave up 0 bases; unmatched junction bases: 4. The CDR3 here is CASSVTAGGSYNEQFF. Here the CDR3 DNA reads TGTGCCAGCAGTGTAACAGCGGGGGGCTCCTACAATGAGCAGTTCTTC.

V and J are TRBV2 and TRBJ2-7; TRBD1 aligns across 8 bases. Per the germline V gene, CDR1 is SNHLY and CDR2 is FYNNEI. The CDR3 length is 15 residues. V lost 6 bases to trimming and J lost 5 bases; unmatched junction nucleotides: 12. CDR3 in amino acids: CASRSRRQGIHEQYF. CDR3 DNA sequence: TGTGCCAGCAGGAGCCGGAGACAGGGGATCCACGAGCAGTACTTC.

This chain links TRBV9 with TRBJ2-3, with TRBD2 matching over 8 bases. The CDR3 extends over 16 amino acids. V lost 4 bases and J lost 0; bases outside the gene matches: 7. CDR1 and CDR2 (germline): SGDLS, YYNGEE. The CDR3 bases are TGTGCCAGCAGCCACACTAGCGGATCTAGCACAGATACGCAGTATTTT. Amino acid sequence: CASSHTSGSSTDTQYF. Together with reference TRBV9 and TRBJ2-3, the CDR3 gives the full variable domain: DSGVTQTPKHLITATGQRVTLRCSPRSGDLSVYWYQQSLDQGLQFLIQYYNGEERAKGNILERFSAQQFPDLHSELNLSSLELGDSALYFCASSHTSGSSTDTQYFGPGTRLTVL.

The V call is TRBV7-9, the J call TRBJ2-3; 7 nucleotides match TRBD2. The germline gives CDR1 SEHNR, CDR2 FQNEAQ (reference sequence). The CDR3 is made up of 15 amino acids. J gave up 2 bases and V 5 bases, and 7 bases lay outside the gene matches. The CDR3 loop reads CASSQSGLSTDTQYF. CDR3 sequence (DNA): TGTGCCAGCAGCCAGTCGGGACTATCCACAGATACGCAGTATTTT.

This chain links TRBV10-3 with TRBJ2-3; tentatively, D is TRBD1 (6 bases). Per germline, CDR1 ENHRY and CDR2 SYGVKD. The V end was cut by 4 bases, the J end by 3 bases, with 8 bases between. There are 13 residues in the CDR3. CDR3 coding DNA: TGTGCCATCAGTGTCCAGGGGACAGATACGCAGTATTTT. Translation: CAISVQGTDTQYF.

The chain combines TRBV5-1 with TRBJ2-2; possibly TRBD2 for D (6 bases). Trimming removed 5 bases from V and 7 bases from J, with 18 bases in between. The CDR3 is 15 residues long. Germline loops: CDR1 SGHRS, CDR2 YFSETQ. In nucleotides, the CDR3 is TGCGCCAGCAGTGGAGGGGATGTATTGGTCGGGGAGCTGTTTTTT. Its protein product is CASSGGDVLVGELFF.

The CDR3 is CASSFRTSGVGETQYF. CDR3 coding DNA: TGTGCCAGCAGCTTTAGGACTAGCGGGGTAGGAGAGACCCAGTACTTC. The chain uses TRBV5-5 and TRBJ2-5; 12 bases are shared with TRBD2. J was trimmed by 4 bases and V by 2 bases; bases with no gene match: 6. CDR3 size: 16 residues. The germline V gene encodes CDR1 SGHKS and CDR2 YYEKEE (reference sequence).

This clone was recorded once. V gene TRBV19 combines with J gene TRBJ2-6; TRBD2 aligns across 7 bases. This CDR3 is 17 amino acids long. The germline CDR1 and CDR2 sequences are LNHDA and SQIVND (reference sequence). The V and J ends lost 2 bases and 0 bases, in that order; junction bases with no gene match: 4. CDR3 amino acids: CASSIWEGLSGANVLTF. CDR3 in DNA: TGTGCCAGTAGTATATGGGAGGGCCTCTCTGGGGCCAACGTCCTGACTTTC. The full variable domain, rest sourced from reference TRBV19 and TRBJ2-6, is DGGITQSPKYLFRKEGQNVTLSCEQNLNHDAMYWYRQDPGQGLRLIYYSQIVNDFQKGDIAEGYSVSREKKESFPLTVTSAQKNPTAFYLCASSIWEGLSGANVLTFGAGSRLTVL.

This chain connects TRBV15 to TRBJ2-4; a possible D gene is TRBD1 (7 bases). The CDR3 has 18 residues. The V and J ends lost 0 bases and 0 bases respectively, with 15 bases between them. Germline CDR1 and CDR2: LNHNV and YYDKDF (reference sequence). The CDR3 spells CATSREGAGGLAKNIQYF. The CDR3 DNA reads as TGTGCCACCAGCAGAGAAGGCGCAGGGGGGCTAGCCAAAAACATTCAGTACTTC.

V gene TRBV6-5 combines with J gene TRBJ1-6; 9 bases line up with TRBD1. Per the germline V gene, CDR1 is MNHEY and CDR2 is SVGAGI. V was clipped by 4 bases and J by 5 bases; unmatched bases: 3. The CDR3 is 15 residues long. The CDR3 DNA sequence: TGTGCCAGCAGTTCAGACAGGGGGAATAATTCACCCCTCCACTTT. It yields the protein CASSSDRGNNSPLHF.

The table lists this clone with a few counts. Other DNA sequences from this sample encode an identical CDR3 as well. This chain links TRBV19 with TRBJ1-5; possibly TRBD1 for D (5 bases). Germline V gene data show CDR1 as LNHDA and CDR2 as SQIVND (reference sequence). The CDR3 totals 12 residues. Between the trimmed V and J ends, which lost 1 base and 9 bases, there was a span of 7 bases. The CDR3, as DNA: TGTGCCAGTAGTATAGTCCAGGGGCCCCAGCATTTT. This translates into CASSIVQGPQHF. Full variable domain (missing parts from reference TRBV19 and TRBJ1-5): DGGITQSPKYLFRKEGQNVTLSCEQNLNHDAMYWYRQDPGQGLRLIYYSQIVNDFQKGDIAEGYSVSREKKESFPLTVTSAQKNPTAFYLCASSIVQGPQHFGDGTRLSIL.

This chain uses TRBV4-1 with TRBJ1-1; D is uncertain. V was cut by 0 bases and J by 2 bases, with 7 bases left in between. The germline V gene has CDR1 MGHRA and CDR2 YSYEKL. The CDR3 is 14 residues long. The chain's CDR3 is CASSQDPGNTEAFF. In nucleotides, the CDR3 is TGCGCCAGCAGCCAAGATCCAGGTAACACTGAAGCTTTCTTT.

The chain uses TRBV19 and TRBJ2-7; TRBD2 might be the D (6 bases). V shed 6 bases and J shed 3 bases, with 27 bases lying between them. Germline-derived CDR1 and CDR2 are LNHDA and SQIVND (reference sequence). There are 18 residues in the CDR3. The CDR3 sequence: CASSPRQNRDSRHYEQYF. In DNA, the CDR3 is TGTGCCAGTAGCCCGAGACAAAACCGGGACTCCCGCCACTACGAGCAGTACTTC.